This paragraph reports one T cell receptor beta chain. The clone's antigen remains unknown. The input lacks base qualities; no much larger clone sits a single base away. The sample's time point, from its label and the paper: pre-sensitization, week 0. Reading the label with the study, this specimen's treatment or condition is: therapeutic diphenylcyclopropenone sensitization with weekly scalp DPC. Blood at each patch-test visit was drawn before the patch test was applied. To be eligible, patients had to be aged 18 to 70, diagnosed with alopecia and judged suitable for DPC therapy, while pregnant patients were excluded. Total RNA was isolated from unfractionated whole blood collected in Tempus Blood RNA tubes. These data belong to a study of human T cells and chemical hapten exposure (dated by TCRdb to the early 2020s). Background for the entire study: For sensitization, 2% DPC in acetone was applied to a 2 cm by 2 cm area of upper inner arm skin. Patch testing was done on the upper back using Finn chambers containing 0.01% DPC, and results were scored after 6 days according to International Contact Dermatitis Research Group standards. Peripheral blood TCR repertoire changes were tracked in vivo in alopecia patients during primary and secondary sensitization to the hapten diphenylcyclopropenone (DPC). The libraries were sequenced as a pool, and the TCR yield per sample differed mostly because of small variations in library volumes within the pool. For TCR sequencing, blood came from 25 to 35 alopecia patients at anywhere from one to four time points (pre-sensitization, 2, 6 and 24 weeks). Blood was sampled from patients pre-sensitization (week 0) and at 2, 6 and about 24 weeks after DPC sensitization. Patients additionally received weekly therapeutic DPC doses to the scalp throughout the approximately 25-week study period. The patient cohort, mostly female, included alopecia areata with under or over 50% scalp involvement, alopecia totalis and alopecia universalis.

Study-wide conclusions, independent of this receptor: Compared with pre-sensitization or healthy control sets, expanded TCRs formed significantly more large CDR3 similarity clusters, which is consistent with antigen-driven responses. Repeated subsampling changed both the strength of the expansion versus patch-test correlation and the threshold at which that correlation became significant. A positive correlation was found between the number of PT1 expanded TCRs and patch test score, with significance reached at thresholds 8, 16 and 32 but not 4. Alopecia, a presumed autoimmune disease, was present in all patients, so the immune response of the patients might differ from that of healthy individuals. DPC sensitization did not change the number of TCRs with a frequency above 1 in 1000, and there was no evidence of changes in global repertoire structure.

The library was built by means of RACE. Sequenced using a NextSeq 500. During library preparation, unique molecular identifiers were attached to individual cDNA molecules so that TCRs could be counted in a quantitative, reproducible way. From each blood RNA sample, both TCR alpha and TCR beta chains were sequenced. The authors' analysis ran thus. A median of around 100,000 TCRs per sample was observed, with a range of about 20,000 to 690,600. V, J and CDR3 annotation of the TCR reads was carried out using the Decombinator software suite. Every sample was subsampled to the same number of TCRs (28,000) for the PS versus PT1 abundance plots. Expanded TCRs were defined as absent before sensitization and observed at least eight times at the 2-week time point. The public sequencing data were trimmed at Q25 with fastp and processed into clonotypes with MiXCR by TCRdb, which kept only in-frame beta chains. Under each unique CDR3 protein, matching rows form one entry showing the most common genes and DNA. TCRdb, rather than the study authors, made the V and J calls. The sample table holds 300,000 to 450,000 distinct CDR3 sequences, of which approximately 5% were seen once. Roughly 8.2% of the sample belongs to the ten largest clones.

Taken from cysteine to phenylalanine, the CDR3 has 17 residues. Only the CDR3 DNA is retained, 51 bases long and in frame from the first base. Per the germline V gene, SGHDT is the CDR1 and YYEEEE is the CDR2. V lost 4 bases and J lost 2 bases; the stretch between them is 20 bases long. This TCR was recovered from a woman aged 18-30 years with alopecia areata. Some clones in this sample may be carry-over from other donors' samples. The source was whole blood, collected in connection with sensitization to the hapten diphenylcyclopropenone (DPC). The rearrangement joined TRBV5-6 to TRBJ2-3; no D gene call is confident. The CDR3 amino acid sequence is: CASSLTTSAASTDTQYF. The nucleotide sequence is TGTGCCAGCAGCCTCACTACCTCCGCGGCATCCACAGATACGCAGTATTTT. The full variable domain, completed from the reference TRBV5-6 and TRBJ2-3 proteins outside the CDR3, reads DAGVTQSPTHLIKTRGQQVTLRCSPKSGHDTVSWYQQALGQGPQFIFQYYEEEERQRGNFPDRFSGHQFPNYSSELNVNALLLGDSALYLCASSLTTSAASTDTQYFGPGTRLTVL.